The 26 T cell receptor beta chains below all came from one sample that was sequenced in a study of post-analysis software for immune sequencing data. Findings and caveats of the study: Four or five TRBV segments, TRBV5-6, TRBV5-1 and TRBV20-1 among them, were found more frequent in patients than controls.

Their cognate antigens are unknown. Unique molecular identifiers were built into the TCR beta cDNA libraries. Each CDR3 protein is one row after TCRdb ran MiXCR on the PCR reads. This table holds about 460,000 distinct CDR3 sequences, roughly 45% found once. The sequencing input was blood. Every receptor here comes from a girl between 5 and 17 years old with multiple sclerosis.

The chain joins TRBV12-3 or TRBV12-4 to TRBJ2-1; 13 bases are shared with TRBD2. The ends lost 6 bases at V and 8 bases at J; junction bases unmatched: 7. The CDR3 spans 15 residues. CDR3 residues: CASSSGLAGPDEQFF. CDR3 in DNA: TGTGCCAGCAGCTCGGGACTAGCGGGGCCAGATGAGCAGTTCTTC.

CDR3 bases: TGTGCCAGCAGCAGATGGACAGGACCCACTGAAGCTTTCTTT. Protein sequence: CASSRWTGPTEAFF. The chain recombines TRBV7-8 with TRBJ1-1; 7 bases line up with TRBD1. The CDR3 has 14 residues. Germline trimming cut 5 bases from V and 4 bases from J; bases unmatched to any gene: 7. Germline V gives CDR1 SGHVS, CDR2 FQNEAQ.

This chain uses TRBV28 with TRBJ2-5; maybe TRBD2 (6 bases). The V gene lost 7 bases and the J gene lost 11 bases, with 26 bases spanning the gap. This CDR3 region has 15 residues. Germline CDR1 and CDR2: MDHEN and SYDVKM. CDR3 sequence: CASNPSGLARNEQYF. The DNA of the CDR3 is TGTGCCAGCAACCCAAGCGGGCTAGCTAGGAATGAGCAGTACTTC.

Only a few counts were recorded for this clonotype. V usage is TRBV20-1 and J usage is TRBJ2-5; weak D call: TRBD2 (6 bases). V was pared by 8 bases and J by 2 bases, with 15 bases between. The germline gives CDR1 DFQATT, CDR2 SNEGSKA (reference sequence). This CDR3 spans 13 amino acids. CDR3 coding DNA: TGCAGTTCAACCGGGACTCCTCAAGAGACCCAGTACTTC. Amino acid sequence: CSSTGTPQETQYF.

The rearrangement uses TRBV6-2 or TRBV6-3 and TRBJ2-1, with 7 bases matching TRBD1. The DNA end is more similar to TRBJ2-7, so the J call may be wrong. The CDR3 sequence is 15 residues long. The V gene's germline CDR1 is MNHEY and CDR2 SVGEGT. The CDR3 protein is CASSEGGTEIYEQYF. CDR3 nucleotides: TGTGCCAGCAGTGAGGGTGGGACAGAGATTTACGAGCAGTACTTC.

This clonotype was seen a handful of times. The V gene is TRBV27, the J gene TRBJ1-1, with D perhaps TRBD1 (5 bases). The V gene lost 5 bases and the J gene lost 1 base, with 8 bases spanning the gap. Germline loops: CDR1 MNHEY, CDR2 SMNVEV (reference sequence). The CDR3 loop spans 13 amino acids. DNA for the CDR3: TGTGCCAGCAGTGGACACCAGAACACTGAAGCTTTCTTT. Translated, it gives CASSGHQNTEAFF.

This clonotype has just a few counts. J is TRBJ2-1 and V is TRBV6-2 or TRBV6-3; D is uncertain. CDR1 MNHEY and CDR2 SVGEGT come from the germline V gene. Trimming left V 4 bases short and J 5 bases short, with 12 bases between. The CDR3 spans 14 residues. CDR3 coding DNA: TGTGCCAGCAGTTCTTACCAGCGAGACAATGAGCAGTTCTTC. Protein: CASSSYQRDNEQFF.

The J gene is TRBJ2-3, the V gene TRBV11-2; D not certain. CDR3 length: 15 amino acids. Germline V gene sequence: CDR1 SGHAT, CDR2 FQNNGV. V shed 1 base and J shed 2 bases, with 10 bases lying between them. CDR3 DNA: TGTGCCAGCAGCTTAGTGGTGGGCTTCACAGATACGCAGTATTTT. Protein: CASSLVVGFTDTQYF.

This sequence joins TRBV20-1 and TRBJ2-3; 7 bases match TRBD2. Germline V gene data show CDR1 as DFQATT and CDR2 as SNEGSKA (reference sequence). CDR3 length: 17 residues. Trimming cost V 2 bases and J 2 bases; bases outside gene matches: 13. This CDR3 reads CSARPHLAVKFTDTQYF. The DNA of the CDR3 is TGCAGTGCTAGACCCCACCTAGCGGTCAAATTCACAGATACGCAGTATTTT.

The genes are TRBV2 and TRBJ2-5; TRBD2 aligns across 10 bases. Near its end, the DNA agrees better with TRBJ2-7, so the J call may be wrong. Germline V lookup: CDR1 SNHLY, CDR2 FYNNEI. The CDR3 totals 18 residues. CDR3 sequence reads: CASSVSPAGGRRGYEQYF. The DNA of the CDR3 is TGTGCCAGCAGTGTTAGCCCAGCGGGAGGGCGGCGAGGCTACGAGCAGTACTTC.

A few counts support this clonotype. The chain is built from TRBV7-2 and TRBJ2-2, with D perhaps TRBD1 or TRBD2 (6 bases each). CDR3 size: 14 residues. V lost 3 bases, J lost 4 bases, and 9 bases lay in between. Germline CDR1 reads SGHTA; CDR2 reads FQGNSA. Written as DNA, the CDR3 is TGTGCCAGCAGCTTCGGGGGCGGCACCGGGGAGCTGTTTTTT. Its protein product is CASSFGGGTGELFF.

The chain joins TRBV15 to TRBJ2-1; TRBD2 aligns across 13 bases. The V and J ends lost 1 base and 8 bases, in that order; junction bases with no gene match: 5. The CDR3 has 16 amino acids. Germline V CDR1 and CDR2: LNHNV, YYDKDF (reference sequence). The CDR3 spells CATSRAGLAGVYEQFF. The CDR3 nucleotides are TGTGCCACCAGCAGAGCCGGACTAGCGGGAGTTTATGAGCAGTTCTTC.

The rearrangement joins TRBV20-1 to TRBJ2-3, with D hard to call. Trimming left V 2 bases short and J 0 bases short, with 15 bases between. Germline CDR1 DFQATT, CDR2 SNEGSKA (reference sequence). The CDR3 loop spans 16 amino acids. The CDR3 loop is CSARPPLASSTDTQYF. The DNA of the CDR3 is TGCAGTGCTAGACCTCCATTAGCCTCTAGCACAGATACGCAGTATTTT.

V is TRBV7-6 and J is TRBJ2-1; 9 nucleotides match TRBD2. The CDR3 sequence is 18 residues long. V shed 1 base and J 8 bases; nucleotides not matched to a gene: 15. Germline V gives CDR1 SGHVS, CDR2 FNYEAQ. The CDR3 region is CASSLVVREGDGKDEQFF. DNA for the CDR3: TGTGCCAGCAGCTTAGTGGTGCGGGAGGGCGACGGGAAGGATGAGCAGTTCTTC. Complete variable domain (other parts from reference TRBV7-6 and TRBJ2-1): GAGVSQSPRYKVTKRGQDVALRCDPISGHVSLYWYRQALGQGPEFLTYFNYEAQQDKSGLPNDRFSAERPEGSISTLTIQRTEQRDSAMYRCASSLVVREGDGKDEQFFGPGTRLTVL.

This clonotype was picked up a small number of times. The chain couples TRBV29-1 to TRBJ1-1, with a weak D call TRBD1 (5 bases). In germline, CDR1 is SQVTM, CDR2 ANQGSEA. Trimming pared 7 bases from V and 6 bases from J, leaving 18 bases between. The CDR3 consists of 13 residues. The CDR3 DNA is TGCAGCGATGCGGGGAGGGGCTGGGCTGAAGCTTTCTTT. Encoded protein: CSDAGRGWAEAFF.

The chain has TRBV7-9 and TRBJ2-1; D is possibly TRBD2 (6 bases). CDR3 length: 17 amino acids. Germline CDR1 SEHNR, CDR2 FQNEAQ (reference sequence). The V gene lost 6 bases and the J gene lost 5 bases, with 23 bases spanning the gap. CDR3 DNA: TGTGCCAGCAGTCCGACGGACGGGAGAAAGGTGGACAATGAGCAGTTCTTC. It translates to CASSPTDGRKVDNEQFF.

This chain uses TRBV5-1 with TRBJ1-2; D perhaps matches TRBD1 (5 bases). CDR3 length: 15 amino acids. Deletions cut 4 bases from V and 0 bases from J, with 13 bases between. In germline, CDR1 is SGHRS, CDR2 YFSETQ. CDR3 amino acids: CASSESGGPNYGYTF. For the CDR3, the DNA is TGCGCCAGCAGCGAGAGCGGGGGACCTAACTATGGCTACACCTTC. Filled out from reference TRBV5-1 and TRBJ1-2, the complete variable domain reads KAGVTQTPRYLIKTRGQQVTLSCSPISGHRSVSWYQQTPGQGLQFLFEYFSETQRNKGNFPGRFSGRQFSNSRSEMNVSTLELGDSALYLCASSESGGPNYGYTFGSGTRLTVV.

The V call is TRBV7-9, the J call TRBJ2-3; no definite D call. V lost 2 bases to trimming and J lost 5 bases, with 5 bases between them. The CDR3 runs to 12 residues. CDR1 is SEHNR, CDR2 FQNEAQ, per germline (reference sequence). CDR3 DNA: TGTGCCAGCAGCTTACTGGAAGATACGCAGTATTTT. This translates into CASSLLEDTQYF. The full variable domain, its missing parts supplied by reference TRBV7-9 and TRBJ2-3, is DTGVSQNPRHKITKRGQNVTFRCDPISEHNRLYWYRQTLGQGPEFLTYFQNEAQLEKSRLLSDRFSAERPKGSFSTLEIQRTEQGDSAMYLCASSLLEDTQYFGPGTRLTVL.

This chain connects TRBV15 to TRBJ1-1, with a tentative D call TRBD1 (6 bases). Trimming cost V 3 bases and J 7 bases, with 9 bases left between them. The CDR3 has 12 amino acids. From germline, CDR1 is LNHNV and CDR2 YYDKDF (reference sequence). The CDR3 nucleotides are TGTGCCACCAGCAGCAGGACAGTTGAAGCTTTCTTT. This gives the protein CATSSRTVEAFF.

The chain carries TRBV4-2 and TRBJ1-1, with TRBD1 identical over 7 bases. The CDR3 is made up of 15 amino acids. The V segment lost 3 bases and the J segment 2 bases; nucleotides outside the gene matches: 6. Germline CDR1 reads LGHNA; CDR2 reads YNFKEQ. Here the CDR3 reads CASSHLGQVNTEAFF. For the CDR3, the DNA is TGTGCCAGCAGCCATCTTGGACAGGTCAACACTGAAGCTTTCTTT.

This clonotype occurred a few times. V and J are TRBV20-1 and TRBJ2-5; D not certain. Looked up from germline, CDR1 is DFQATT and CDR2 is SNEGSKA (reference sequence). This CDR3 spans 11 amino acids. Trimming shortened V by 3 bases and J by 4 bases, and 6 bases separated the two germline ends. CDR3 coding DNA: TGCAGTGCTAGTACTCGAGAGACCCAGTACTTC. Protein: CSASTRETQYF.

The rearrangement links TRBV18 to TRBJ2-1; 7 nucleotides match TRBD2. In germline, CDR1 is KGHSH, CDR2 LQKENI. The CDR3 has 15 amino acids. V trimming: 2 bases; J trimming: 1 base; junction bases outside the gene matches: 2. CDR3 nucleotide sequence: TGTGCCAGCTCACCAAAGCGGGATTCCTACAATGAGCAGTTCTTC. Amino acid sequence: CASSPKRDSYNEQFF.

This sequence joins TRBV7-9 and TRBJ2-3; D gene unclear. V dropped 1 base and J dropped 8 bases, with 13 bases sitting between them. The CDR3 contains 14 residues. Germline CDR1 SEHNR, CDR2 FQNEAQ (reference sequence). CDR3 sequence reads: CASSLGPESGTQYF. CDR3 in DNA: TGTGCCAGCAGCTTAGGACCCGAATCAGGTACGCAGTATTTT.

This clonotype was counted only a few times. V gene TRBV29-1 combines with J gene TRBJ2-1; no clear D gene. Germline V gene sequence: CDR1 SQVTM, CDR2 ANQGSEA. The CDR3 runs 12 residues. The V end lost 3 bases, the J end lost 9 bases, and 12 bases lay between the germline ends. CDR3 DNA: TGCAGCGTTGACAGCGTTTCACTTGAGCAGTTCTTC. This translates into CSVDSVSLEQFF.

In its sample, this clonotype was seen once. The rearrangement uses TRBV7-9 and TRBJ2-5; D is possibly TRBD2 (5 bases). Judging by the DNA end, TRBJ2-7 fits better; the J call may be wrong. CDR3 size: 13 residues. Germline V gene lookup returns CDR1 SEHNR and CDR2 FQNEAQ (reference sequence). CDR3 coding DNA: TGTGCCAGCAGCTCGGAAACTAGATCCGAGCAGTACTTC. Protein: CASSSETRSEQYF.

A few counts support this clonotype. The rearrangement joins TRBV5-5 to TRBJ1-5, with a possible D match to TRBD1 (5 bases). CDR1 and CDR2 from the germline V gene are SGHKS and YYEKEE (reference sequence). V was shortened by 1 base and J by 7 bases, with 18 bases between the two germline ends. This CDR3 is built from 16 residues. DNA for the CDR3: TGTGCCAGCAGCTTGATGCCGGGGCAGATCAGACAGCCCCAGCATTTT. It encodes CASSLMPGQIRQPQHF.